Each of the 30 T cell receptor beta chains below was sequenced from the same sample in a study of shared clonotypes between healthy human individuals. Generated by immunoSEQ multiplex PCR, the TCRdb table keeps only in-frame clones and is missing some. The sample has approximately 1.9 million clones; approximately 92% are singletons. CD45RO negativity and positive selection for CCR7 defined naive CD8 cells, a population that excluded terminally differentiated effector memory CD45RA+ cells. Material for sequencing was naive CD8+ T cells from PBMCs. These receptors all come from a man aged 18 to 30 in good health. Some clones in this sample may be carry-over from other donors' samples.

The rearrangement joins TRBV5-6 to TRBJ2-7; D is unclear. Germline V CDR1 and CDR2: SGHDT, YYEEEE. CDR3 length: 14 amino acids. Deletions cut 0 bases from V and 0 bases from J, with 7 bases between. The CDR3 protein is CASSLALLSYEQYF. The CDR3 DNA reads as TGTGCCAGCAGCTTGGCTTTGCTCTCCTACGAGCAGTACTTC.

This rearrangement joins TRBV15 to TRBJ2-5, with D possibly matching TRBD1 (5 bases). Germline CDR1 reads LNHNV; CDR2 reads YYDKDF (reference sequence). The CDR3 runs 14 residues. V gave up 5 bases and J gave up 5 bases, with 15 bases separating them. CDR3: CATSLPLGLETQYF. In DNA form, the CDR3 reads TGTGCCACCAGCTTGCCCCTGGGGCTGGAGACCCAGTACTTC.

This chain joins TRBV27 and TRBJ1-1; D unclear. This CDR3 spans 13 amino acids. Germline CDR1 is MNHEY and CDR2 is SMNVEV (reference sequence). Trimming shortened V by 4 bases and J by 1 base, and 7 bases separated the two germline ends. CDR3 sequence: CASSYVGNTEAFF. The CDR3 DNA reads as TGTGCCAGCAGTTATGTAGGGAACACTGAAGCTTTCTTT.

This chain uses TRBV19 with TRBJ1-4; no definite D call. Per the germline V gene, CDR1 is LNHDA and CDR2 is SQIVND (reference sequence). CDR3 length: 13 amino acids. Trimming pared 8 bases from V and 0 bases from J, leaving 7 bases between. As DNA, the CDR3 is TGTGCCAGTGTGCCCGCAACTAATGAAAAACTGTTTTTT. It specifies CASVPATNEKLFF. Together with reference TRBV19 and TRBJ1-4, the CDR3 gives the full variable domain: DGGITQSPKYLFRKEGQNVTLSCEQNLNHDAMYWYRQDPGQGLRLIYYSQIVNDFQKGDIAEGYSVSREKKESFPLTVTSAQKNPTAFYLCASVPATNEKLFFGSGTQLSVL.

This chain joins TRBV6-5 and TRBJ2-1; 7 positions match TRBD2. The CDR3 runs 13 residues. Germline V gene data show CDR1 as MNHEY and CDR2 as SVGAGI. With 6 bases clipped from V and 8 bases from J, the junction kept 7 bases outside the gene matches. This chain's CDR3 is CASSEVAGDEQFF. The DNA of the CDR3 is TGTGCCAGCAGCGAGGTCGCGGGGGATGAGCAGTTCTTC.

This clone was seen a few times. The chain recombines TRBV11-2 with TRBJ2-2, with TRBD2 as a possible D gene (6 bases). The CDR3 spans 18 residues. Germline V gene sequence: CDR1 SGHAT, CDR2 FQNNGV. V dropped 5 bases and J dropped 8 bases, with 27 bases sitting between them. CDR3 sequence: CASSPSAVHGGPSGELFF. The CDR3 nucleotides are TGTGCCAGCAGCCCAAGCGCGGTACACGGAGGGCCCTCAGGGGAGCTGTTTTTT.

The rearrangement joins TRBV29-1 to TRBJ2-2; TRBD2 aligns across 9 bases. Looked up from germline, CDR1 is SQVTM and CDR2 is ANQGSEA. The CDR3 loop spans 16 amino acids. J was trimmed by 8 bases and V by 6 bases; bases with no gene match: 16. CDR3 nucleotides: TGCAGCGTGGACCTCCGGGCTAGCGGGGCGGGAGGGGAGCTGTTTTTT. Protein product: CSVDLRASGAGGELFF.

The rearrangement links TRBV7-9 to TRBJ2-7; D is possibly TRBD1 (6 bases). The CDR3 contains 12 residues. In germline, CDR1 is SEHNR, CDR2 FQNEAQ (reference sequence). Between the trimmed V and J ends, which lost 7 bases and 5 bases, there was a span of 12 bases. This CDR3 reads CASTTYRDEQYF. For the CDR3, the DNA is TGTGCCAGCACCACATACAGGGACGAGCAGTACTTC.

The CDR3 coding sequence is TGCAGCGCTGTAAGCCCCGGGGACTACCCCAATGAGCAGTTCTTC. The encoded protein is CSAVSPGDYPNEQFF. This chain joins TRBV29-1 and TRBJ2-1, with TRBD2 identical over 7 bases. V was pared by 7 bases and J by 6 bases, with 15 bases of the junction left unmatched. The CDR3 totals 15 residues. CDR1 and CDR2 from the germline V gene are SQVTM and ANQGSEA.

This chain connects TRBV19 to TRBJ2-7, with D perhaps matching TRBD1 (6 bases). CDR1 and CDR2 from the germline V gene are LNHDA and SQIVND (reference sequence). The CDR3 consists of 14 residues. V lost 5 bases to trimming and J lost 2 bases, with 13 bases between them. The CDR3 coding sequence is TGTGCCAGTAGTGACCGGGACATCGCCTACGAGCAGTACTTC. Its translation is CASSDRDIAYEQYF.

This clone was seen only once. The chain recombines TRBV27 with TRBJ1-1; tentatively, D is TRBD1 (5 bases). The CDR3 loop spans 15 amino acids. Germline loops: CDR1 MNHEY, CDR2 SMNVEV (reference sequence). The ends were cut back, 0 bases at V and 6 bases at J, with 14 bases in the middle. The CDR3, as DNA: TGTGCCAGCAGTTTATCGTGGGGACTTTACGCTGAAGCTTTCTTT. This translates into CASSLSWGLYAEAFF.

The V gene is TRBV14, the J gene TRBJ2-2, with 8 bases matching TRBD1. Germline V gene data show CDR1 as SGHDN and CDR2 as FVKESK. V was clipped by 3 bases and J by 0 bases; unmatched bases: 3. The CDR3 consists of 16 residues. CDR3 in DNA: TGTGCCAGCAGCCAGACGGACAGGGCGAACACCGGGGAGCTGTTTTTT. It codes for CASSQTDRANTGELFF. The complete variable domain, with remaining parts taken from reference TRBV14 and TRBJ2-2, reads EAGVTQFPSHSVIEKGQTVTLRCDPISGHDNLYWYRRVMGKEIKFLLHFVKESKQDESGMPNNRFLAERTGGTYSTLKVQPAELEDSGVYFCASSQTDRANTGELFFGEGSRLTVL.

The V call is TRBV6-5, the J call TRBJ1-2; D perhaps matches TRBD1 (6 bases). V lost 5 bases to trimming and J lost 2 bases, with 12 bases between them. The CDR3 runs 14 residues. Germline V CDR1 and CDR2: MNHEY, SVGAGI. CDR3 nucleotide sequence: TGTGCCAGCAGTGCGGACAGAGGGAACTATGGCTACACCTTC. This encodes CASSADRGNYGYTF.

The rearrangement uses TRBV5-1 and TRBJ2-3; the D gene is possibly TRBD1 (5 bases). The CDR3 runs 13 residues. Germline-derived CDR1 and CDR2 are SGHRS and YFSETQ. V lost 5 bases to trimming and J lost 0 bases, with 7 bases between them. CDR3 coding DNA: TGCGCCAGCAGAGGGGCGAGCACAGATACGCAGTATTTT. Its protein product is CASRGASTDTQYF.

The V gene is TRBV30, the J gene TRBJ2-7; D remains ambiguous. This CDR3 is built from 13 residues. Between the trimmed V and J ends, which lost 4 bases and 2 bases, there was a span of 12 bases. The germline V gene has CDR1 GTSNPN and CDR2 SVGIG (reference sequence). DNA for the CDR3: TGTGCCTGGAATGGGAATTGGGCCTACGAGCAGTACTTC. Residues: CAWNGNWAYEQYF.

This sequence joins TRBV6-5 and TRBJ1-2; no clear D. CDR3 length: 13 residues. V lost 4 bases and J lost 2, with 8 bases in between. Per the germline V gene, CDR1 is MNHEY and CDR2 is SVGAGI. In DNA form, the CDR3 reads TGTGCCAGCAGTTTTACATTAAACTATGGCTACACCTTC. Its translation is CASSFTLNYGYTF.

This chain links TRBV7-8 with TRBJ2-3; the match to TRBD2 covers 12 bases. J was trimmed by 5 bases and V by 2 bases; bases with no gene match: 5. The CDR3 runs 16 residues. CDR1 and CDR2 from the germline V gene are SGHVS and FQNEAQ. The CDR3 sequence is CASSLKLAGGGDTQYF. The CDR3 nucleotides are TGTGCCAGCAGCTTAAAACTAGCGGGGGGCGGAGATACGCAGTATTTT.

The chain uses TRBV27 and TRBJ1-1; D is unclear. Germline V gene lookup returns CDR1 MNHEY and CDR2 SMNVEV (reference sequence). Trimming shortened V by 6 bases and J by 3 bases, and 14 bases separated the two germline ends. CDR3 length: 14 residues. The CDR3 nucleotides read TGTGCCAGCAGCCCCGGACCATGGGACACTGAAGCTTTCTTT. Its protein product is CASSPGPWDTEAFF.

The CDR3 nucleotides read TGCGCCAGCAGCCTTCGGAACGTAAACAATGAGCAGTTCTTC. Translating gives CASSLRNVNNEQFF. This chain joins TRBV4-1 and TRBJ2-1; D unclear. The length of the CDR3 is 14 residues. Germline values: CDR1 MGHRA, CDR2 YSYEKL. The V gene lost 4 bases and the J gene lost 5 bases, with 12 bases spanning the gap.

The V and J genes are TRBV28 and TRBJ1-1, with unresolved D. The CDR3 totals 14 residues. The germline CDR1 and CDR2 sequences are MDHEN and SYDVKM. With 7 bases removed from V and 3 bases from J, the gap between germline ends came to 15 bases. The CDR3: CASTPGARYTEAFF. The CDR3 DNA is TGTGCCAGCACCCCGGGTGCTAGGTACACTGAAGCTTTCTTT. Variable domain in full (rest from reference TRBV28 and TRBJ1-1): DVKVTQSSRYLVKRTGEKVFLECVQDMDHENMFWYRQDPGLGLRLIYFSYDVKMKEKGDIPEGYSVSREKKERFSLILESASTNQTSMYLCASTPGARYTEAFFGQGTRLTVV.

On this clone itself: Sequence at one end of the junction differs from germline and may be a read error. The chain links TRBV27 to TRBJ2-1; TRBD2 is a possible D gene (6 bases). CDR1 and CDR2 (germline): MNHEY, SMNVEV (reference sequence). This CDR3 spans 11 amino acids. The DNA of the CDR3 is TGTGCCAGCAGCGTAAGGGGACTCTCTATCTTC. This translates into CASSVRGLSIF.

The chain has TRBV18 and TRBJ2-7; the match to TRBD1 covers 7 bases. With V trimmed by 2 bases and J by 1 base, 5 bases remained unmatched. CDR3 length: 15 residues. Germline V CDR1 and CDR2: KGHSH, LQKENI. The CDR3: CASSPATGWSYEQYF. The CDR3, as DNA: TGTGCCAGCTCACCAGCGACAGGGTGGTCCTACGAGCAGTACTTC.

This clone was detected only once. The chain recombines TRBV7-6 with TRBJ2-2; TRBD2 matches at 8 bases. The CDR3 spans 15 residues. CDR1 and CDR2 from the germline V gene are SGHVS and FNYEAQ. Losses at the gene ends were 1 base for V and 8 bases for J; bases not matched to a gene: 6. For the CDR3, the DNA is TGTGCCAGCAGCTTAGTAAGCGGGAGCTGGGGGGAGCTGTTTTTT. This encodes CASSLVSGSWGELFF.

This sequence joins TRBV9 and TRBJ2-1, with unresolved D. V was clipped by 0 bases and J by 8 bases, with 18 bases between them. The CDR3 extends over 16 amino acids. The germline CDR1 and CDR2 sequences are SGDLS and YYNGEE. The CDR3 DNA reads as TGTGCCAGCAGCGTAGTTGGCGAGCCGGACCGGGATGAGCAGTTCTTC. Amino acid sequence: CASSVVGEPDRDEQFF.

The V call is TRBV29-1, the J call TRBJ1-1; unclear D gene. V lost 5 bases and J 4 bases, leaving 20 bases between the germline ends. CDR1 and CDR2 from the germline V gene are SQVTM and ANQGSEA. The CDR3 consists of 15 residues. Written as DNA, the CDR3 is TGCAGCGTTACAAGGAGACGATTTGATCGCACTGAAGCTTTCTTT. Encoded protein: CSVTRRRFDRTEAFF.

The chain carries TRBV29-1 and TRBJ1-1, with D possibly being TRBD1 (6 bases). This CDR3 comprises 12 residues. Germline assignment: CDR1 SQVTM and CDR2 ANQGSEA. With 5 bases removed from V and 6 bases from J, the gap between germline ends came to 13 bases. CDR3 sequence: CSVPTGSAEAFF. Here the CDR3 DNA reads TGCAGCGTTCCAACAGGGTCTGCTGAAGCTTTCTTT.

This clone has just a few counts. The same CDR3 arises from other DNA sequences in this sample as well. J is TRBJ1-1 and V is TRBV9; D remains unclear. The CDR3 sequence is 13 residues long. V was cut by 0 bases and J by 0 bases, with 3 bases left in between. The germline V gene has CDR1 SGDLS and CDR2 YYNGEE. Here the CDR3 DNA reads TGTGCCAGCAGCGTAGGGATGAACACTGAAGCTTTCTTT. Translation gives CASSVGMNTEAFF.

This clone has a single count. The V gene is TRBV7-9, the J gene TRBJ2-7; 9 bases are shared with TRBD1. V lost 3 bases and J lost 5; bases outside the gene matches: 5. The CDR3 is made up of 14 amino acids. Germline values: CDR1 SEHNR, CDR2 FQNEAQ (reference sequence). CDR3 DNA: TGTGCCAGCAGCTTCGGGACAGGGAAAGACGAGCAGTACTTC. Translated, it gives CASSFGTGKDEQYF.

V and J are TRBV19 and TRBJ1-1; unclear D gene. In germline, CDR1 is LNHDA, CDR2 SQIVND (reference sequence). The CDR3 spans 12 residues. Deletions cut 5 bases from V and 0 bases from J, with 4 bases between. CDR3 loop: CASSWVNTEAFF. The CDR3, as DNA: TGTGCCAGTAGTTGGGTGAACACTGAAGCTTTCTTT. The entire variable domain, with the rest obtained from reference TRBV19 and TRBJ1-1, is as follows: DGGITQSPKYLFRKEGQNVTLSCEQNLNHDAMYWYRQDPGQGLRLIYYSQIVNDFQKGDIAEGYSVSREKKESFPLTVTSAQKNPTAFYLCASSWVNTEAFFGQGTRLTVV.

The chain joins TRBV18 to TRBJ2-3, with 10 bases fitting TRBD2. Germline V gene sequence: CDR1 KGHSH, CDR2 LQKENI. There are 16 residues in the CDR3. With V trimmed by 6 bases and J by 4 bases, 10 bases remained unmatched. The CDR3 coding sequence is TGTGCCAGCTCTAAAGGGTCGAGCGGGAGGGCAGATACGCAGTATTTT. It codes for CASSKGSSGRADTQYF.